This T cell receptor beta chain is drawn from a study of shared clonotypes between healthy human individuals. Study results and limitations: Genetic and exposure-history diversity was limited by the small donor number.

TCRdb keeps only in-frame clones here, not all; method: immunoSEQ multiplex PCR. The sample records about 2.1 million clones, approximately 92% being singletons. With regard to this clone: What it binds is not known.

Selected positively for CCR7 and CD45RO-negative, naive CD8 cells excluded terminally differentiated effector memory CD45RA+ cells. Germline CDR1 SGHTA, CDR2 FQGNSA. The CDR3 loop spans 14 amino acids. V lost 5 bases to trimming and J lost 3 bases, with 13 bases between them. The rearrangement links TRBV7-2 to TRBJ1-2, with D perhaps matching TRBD1 (6 bases). The sequencing sample was made of naive CD8+ T cells from PBMCs. The receptor was isolated from a young man in good health. Some clones in this sample may be carry-over from other donors' samples. In DNA, the CDR3 is TGTGCCAGCAGCACGGGGGCCCGGGACTATGGCTACACCTTC. It yields the protein CASSTGARDYGYTF.